The source of this T cell receptor (beta chain) is a study of Ad26.COV2.S vaccination and SARS-CoV-2 variants. Broader study findings: Breadth and depth estimates from TCRs may understate total T cell responses.

The CDR3 has 16 residues. Deletions cut 1 base from V and 6 bases from J, with 20 bases between. CDR1 is SGHDT, CDR2 YYEEEE, per germline. Treatment defined: around 19 received Ad26.COV2.S at low or high dose, single or two shots; 5 received placebo; per-sample allocation not given. Day 63 following the first vaccine or placebo injection was when the samples were taken. Expression of Wuhan-strain SARS-CoV-2 spike came from the Ad26 vector that formed the vaccine. The method was immunoSEQ multiplex PCR; TCRdb's version includes in-frame clones alone and lacks a portion of them. Of around 400,000 clones in the sample, under 90% were seen once. Worth noting for this clone: The antigen remains unidentified.

The sequence was collected from a person aged 18 to 65 who received the Ad26.COV2.S COVID-19 vaccine or a placebo. The source material was peripheral blood, sampled in a trial of Ad26.COV2.S vaccine versus placebo. This chain joins TRBV5-6 and TRBJ2-7, with D tentatively TRBD2 (6 bases). CDR3 residues: CASSLSPLQWGLEQYF. The CDR3 DNA reads as TGTGCCAGCAGCTTGAGTCCGTTGCAGTGGGGACTCGAGCAGTACTTC.